One and the same sample provided the 21 T cell receptor beta chains below, sequenced in a study of response to subunit inactivated influenza vaccine. TCRdb reprocessed the RT-PCR reads with MiXCR, giving one entry per CDR3 protein. The profile shows about 520,000 distinct CDR3 sequences, around 25% of them singletons. Sequenced here: CD4+ T cells sorted from PBMCs, sampled more than 4 days after vaccination. The receptors shown here come from a man between 45 and 60 years old who received an inactivated influenza vaccine.

The rearrangement uses TRBV6-5 and TRBJ2-3; the D call may be TRBD1 or TRBD2 (5 bases each). V was trimmed by 2 bases and J by 3 bases, leaving 9 bases between them. The V gene's germline CDR1 is MNHEY and CDR2 SVGAGI. CDR3 length: 14 amino acids. DNA of the CDR3: TGTGCCAGCAGTTACCAGTGGGGGACAGATACGCAGTATTTT. Its protein is CASSYQWGTDTQYF.

This chain's CDR3 is CASSQDAAGGIYEQFF. CDR3 coding DNA: TGCGCCAGCAGCCAAGATGCGGCAGGGGGTATCTATGAGCAGTTCTTC. This chain uses TRBV4-1 with TRBJ2-1; 7 positions agree with TRBD1. CDR3 length: 16 residues. After removal of 0 bases from V and 8 bases from J, the junction contained 10 bases not matched to a gene. Germline V lookup: CDR1 MGHRA, CDR2 YSYEKL.

This clonotype has just a few counts. The chain employs TRBV12-3 or TRBV12-4 and TRBJ2-3, with 7 bases lining up with TRBD2. The junction had 4 bases not matched to a gene; V was cut back by 6 bases and J by 1 base. This CDR3 comprises 14 residues. Here the CDR3 reads CASRIRGGTDTQYF. The CDR3 DNA sequence: TGTGCCAGCAGAATACGGGGGGGCACAGATACGCAGTATTTT.

This clonotype was found once. V gene TRBV20-1 combines with J gene TRBJ1-2; possible D gene TRBD1, 5 bases. Germline lookup yields CDR1 DFQATT and CDR2 SNEGSKA (reference sequence). The CDR3 runs 15 residues. Trimming took off 3 bases at V and 5 bases at J, with 19 bases between the two ends. The CDR3 nucleotides are TGCAGTGCTAGTGGTTCCGAAGGCAGGGTATATGGCTACACCTTC. Translation gives CSASGSEGRVYGYTF.

V gene TRBV12-3 or TRBV12-4 combines with J gene TRBJ2-3, with TRBD1 identical over 7 bases. CDR3 length: 16 residues. V shed 0 bases and J 1 base; nucleotides not matched to a gene: 4. In DNA, the CDR3 is TGTGCCAGCAGTTTAGCAGGGGGCTTGGGCACAGATACGCAGTATTTT. Translated: CASSLAGGLGTDTQYF.

The chain employs TRBV21-1 and TRBJ1-2. TRBV21-1 represents a pseudogene. CDR3 size: 12 residues. The CDR3 region has the DNA TGTGCCAGCAGCAAAGAATCCTATGGCTACACCTTC. Protein: CASSKESYGYTF.

This clonotype was counted between two and nine times. The J gene is TRBJ1-5, the V gene TRBV10-3; TRBD1 matches at 11 bases. This CDR3 has 19 amino acids. Germline trimming cut 6 bases from V and 0 bases from J; bases unmatched to any gene: 13. Germline CDR1 is ENHRY and CDR2 is SYGVKD. The CDR3 DNA reads TGTGCCATCAGCGATGGACAGGGGGCGCGAGATTATAGCAATCAGCCCCAGCATTTT. Residues: CAISDGQGARDYSNQPQHF.

The chain couples TRBV7-2 to TRBJ1-1; no reliable D call. Germline loops: CDR1 SGHTA, CDR2 FQGNSA. With 2 bases removed from V and 7 bases from J, the gap between germline ends came to 8 bases. The CDR3 totals 12 residues. Written as DNA, the CDR3 is TGTGCCAGCAGCTTACCAATTGGTGAAGCTTTCTTT. This gives the protein CASSLPIGEAFF. Full variable domain (remainder filled in from reference TRBV7-2 and TRBJ1-1): GAGVSQSPSNKVTEKGKDVELRCDPISGHTALYWYRQSLGQGLEFLIYFQGNSAPDKSGLPSDRFSAERTGGSVSTLTIQRTQQEDSAVYLCASSLPIGEAFFGQGTRLTVV.

This sequence joins TRBV27 and TRBJ1-1, with D hard to call. There are 16 residues in the CDR3. The V gene's germline CDR1 is MNHEY and CDR2 SMNVEV (reference sequence). Trimming pared 2 bases from V and 0 bases from J, leaving 13 bases between. The CDR3 region has the DNA TGTGCCAGCAGTTTAGGGTTATGGGCGGTGAACACTGAAGCTTTCTTT. The encoded protein is CASSLGLWAVNTEAFF.

The genes are TRBV10-3 and TRBJ2-3, with D maybe TRBD2 (5 bases). Trimming took off 6 bases at V and 6 bases at J, with 7 bases between the two ends. The CDR3 consists of 11 residues. CDR1 is ENHRY and CDR2 is SYGVKD in the germline V gene. CDR3 coding DNA: TGTGCCATCAGCTGGAGGGATACGCAGTATTTT. It yields the protein CAISWRDTQYF.

V usage is TRBV12-3 or TRBV12-4 and J usage is TRBJ2-3; TRBD1 aligns across 8 bases. The CDR3 loop spans 15 amino acids. Trimming removed 4 bases from V and 0 bases from J; junction bases left unmatched: 3. The CDR3: CASSSTGGSTDTQYF. CDR3 DNA: TGTGCCAGCAGTTCTACAGGGGGGAGCACAGATACGCAGTATTTT.

This chain joins TRBV4-1 and TRBJ2-4, with 7 bases matching TRBD2. The germline gives CDR1 MGHRA, CDR2 YSYEKL. V was pared by 4 bases and J by 8 bases, with 5 bases of the junction left unmatched. The CDR3 covers 13 residues. This CDR3 is CASSRGLEDIQYF. The CDR3 bases are TGCGCCAGCAGCCGCGGACTAGAGGACATTCAGTACTTC.

This clonotype has only a few counts. This chain links TRBV5-5 with TRBJ2-3; unclear D gene. The CDR3 totals 15 residues. Germline-derived CDR1 and CDR2 are SGHKS and YYEKEE (reference sequence). V was cut by 3 bases and J by 8 bases, with 19 bases left in between. The CDR3 DNA follows: TGTGCCAGCAGCTCCTATCCGGGCCAGAAAGTTACGCAGTATTTT. Its translation: CASSSYPGQKVTQYF. The full variable domain, completed using reference TRBV5-5 and TRBJ2-3, is DAGVTQSPTHLIKTRGQQVTLRCSPISGHKSVSWYQQVLGQGPQFIFQYYEKEERGRGNFPDRFSARQFPNYSSELNVNALLLGDSALYLCASSSYPGQKVTQYFGPGTRLTVL.

CDR3 loop: CASSPRIAGVRNEQFF. The CDR3 DNA reads as TGTGCCAGCAGCCCCCGGATAGCGGGAGTTAGGAATGAGCAGTTCTTC. This chain connects TRBV9 to TRBJ2-1, with 9 bases lining up with TRBD2. In germline, CDR1 is SGDLS, CDR2 YYNGEE. Unmatched junction bases numbered 12, after V lost 4 bases and J lost 7 bases. The CDR3 consists of 16 residues.

This chain joins TRBV5-5 and TRBJ2-7; tentatively, D is TRBD2 (6 bases). The CDR3 is made up of 14 amino acids. V was trimmed by 4 bases and J by 7 bases, leaving 18 bases between them. CDR1 is SGHKS, CDR2 YYEKEE, per germline (reference sequence). The CDR3 DNA sequence: TGTGCCAGCAGCAAGGAGACCGGACGGGGGGAGCAGTACTTC. It codes for CASSKETGRGEQYF. The full variable domain, with the rest looked up from reference TRBV5-5 and TRBJ2-7, is DAGVTQSPTHLIKTRGQQVTLRCSPISGHKSVSWYQQVLGQGPQFIFQYYEKEERGRGNFPDRFSARQFPNYSSELNVNALLLGDSALYLCASSKETGRGEQYFGPGTRLTVT.

The chain joins TRBV6-2 or TRBV6-3 to TRBJ2-5; 12 bases agree with TRBD1. Germline lookup yields CDR1 MNHEY and CDR2 SVGEGT. The CDR3 extends over 16 amino acids. V was clipped by 6 bases and J by 4 bases; unmatched bases: 9. The CDR3 nucleotides are TGTGCCAGCAGATCGCCTCCGGGACAGGGGGCAGAGACCCAGTACTTC. This codes for CASRSPPGQGAETQYF.

This clonotype was counted between two and nine times. The rearrangement joins TRBV20-1 to TRBJ2-5; TRBD2 aligns across 11 bases. Germline CDR1 DFQATT, CDR2 SNEGSKA (reference sequence). The CDR3 loop spans 15 amino acids. J was trimmed by 5 bases and V by 3 bases; bases with no gene match: 8. CDR3 sequence reads: CSASLLAGGRETQYF. CDR3 nucleotides: TGCAGTGCTAGTTTGCTAGCGGGGGGCCGGGAGACCCAGTACTTC.

In its sample, this clonotype was seen a few times. V usage is TRBV9 and J usage is TRBJ1-2; TRBD1 might be the D (5 bases). Germline lookup yields CDR1 SGDLS and CDR2 YYNGEE. This CDR3 contains 13 residues. The V gene lost 0 bases and the J gene lost 8 bases, with 11 bases spanning the gap. In DNA form, the CDR3 reads TGTGCCAGCAGCGTAGGGACCGAGGGGGGCTACACCTTC. This encodes CASSVGTEGGYTF.

Ten or more counts support this clonotype. The chain carries TRBV2 and TRBJ2-1; 7 positions match TRBD2. In germline, CDR1 is SNHLY, CDR2 FYNNEI. CDR3 size: 17 residues. J was trimmed by 0 bases and V by 7 bases; bases with no gene match: 12. CDR3 sequence: CASKGPLADHSYNEQFF. The DNA for the CDR3 is TGTGCCAGCAAGGGCCCGCTAGCGGACCACTCCTACAATGAGCAGTTCTTC.

The chain carries TRBV5-4 and TRBJ2-7, with TRBD1 matching over 7 bases. The germline V gene encodes CDR1 SGHNT and CDR2 YYREEE (reference sequence). This CDR3 comprises 15 residues. With 4 bases clipped from V and 0 bases from J, the junction kept 7 bases outside the gene matches. CDR3 in amino acids: CASSRDRMSSYEQYF. The DNA for the CDR3 is TGTGCCAGCAGCCGGGACAGAATGAGCTCCTACGAGCAGTACTTC.

This clonotype occurred many times. The chain joins TRBV29-1 to TRBJ2-1; D call uncertain. Germline CDR1 SQVTM, CDR2 ANQGSEA. The CDR3 has 14 residues. Trimming took 5 bases from V and 3 from J, leaving 14 bases between them. Here the CDR3 reads CSVIDKERYNEQFF. CDR3 nucleotides: TGCAGCGTTATTGACAAGGAACGCTACAATGAGCAGTTCTTC.